This TCR beta chain originates from a study of blood T cell repertoires in COVID-19. For the study at large: Samples representing acute and convalescent COVID-19 were sourced from the United States, Italy and Spain. The cDNA or gDNA used as material had been derived from T cells, B-cell-depleted T cells, or PBMCs.

In the authors' methods: Reference gene primer amplification gave estimated nucleated cell counts. Profiling relied on immunoSEQ multiplex PCR, and the TCRdb table lists in-frame clones only, not all of them. V and J calls and clone size are as listed in that table; D and trimming were resolved from the DNA. The sample lists around 190,000 clones, just over 85% seen once, with 7.5% to 10% in the top ten. The germline gives CDR1 SGHTA, CDR2 FQGNSA. Trimming pared 5 bases from V and 0 bases from J, leaving 17 bases between. CDR3 length equals 17 residues. The V gene is TRBV7-2, the J gene TRBJ2-1, with D maybe TRBD1 (5 bases). Material: peripheral blood. The TCR comes from a man aged 50-60 years with active or convalescent COVID-19. CDR3 bases: TGTGCCAGCAGCGCCTCTTGGGGCGGTTACTCCTACAATGAGCAGTTCTTC. Its protein product is CASSASWGGYSYNEQFF.